Each of the 32 T cell receptor beta chains below was sequenced from the same sample in a study of T cells in severe cutaneous drug reactions. The donors had carbamazepine-induced Stevens-Johnson syndrome or toxic epidermal necrolysis. Libraries were made by iRepertoire multiplex PCR with TCR subtype-specific primers for bulk and single-cell sequencing. Each CDR3 protein gets one entry in TCRdb, which reprocessed the multiplex PCR reads and gives no DNA. This table holds thousands of distinct CDR3 sequences. The sequencing input was cells from a skin blister. The receptors were gathered from a human donor with toxic epidermal necrolysis, a severe cutaneous drug reaction.

The chain has TRBV20-1 and TRBJ2-1; absent DNA, TCRdb's TRBD2 call cannot be checked. The V gene's germline CDR1 is DFQATT and CDR2 SNEGSKA (reference sequence). The CDR3 consists of 14 residues. CDR3 sequence: CSAFGTSGSREQFF.

This sequence joins TRBV12-3 or TRBV12-4 and TRBJ2-1. The CDR3 sequence is 17 residues long. CDR3 protein: CASQNERLGRSYNEQFF.

J is TRBJ1-1 and V is TRBV28. CDR1 is MDHEN and CDR2 is SYDVKM in the germline V gene. The CDR3 is made up of 13 amino acids. Here the CDR3 reads CASSLISAGEAFF. Combining the CDR3 with reference TRBV28 and TRBJ1-1 gives the whole variable domain DVKVTQSSRYLVKRTGEKVFLECVQDMDHENMFWYRQDPGLGLRLIYFSYDVKMKEKGDIPEGYSVSREKKERFSLILESASTNQTSMYLCASSLISAGEAFFGQGTRLTVV.

V usage is TRBV27 and J usage is TRBJ2-2. The CDR3 has 13 residues. CDR1 is MNHEY, CDR2 SMNVEV, per germline (reference sequence). Here the CDR3 reads CASSLSEGNPLFF.

This rearrangement joins TRBV2 to TRBJ2-1; TCRdb returns TRBD2, unconfirmable since there is no DNA. Germline CDR1 reads SNHLY; CDR2 reads FYNNEI. The CDR3 is 21 amino acids. CDR3 in amino acids: CASSEAQDSLSGLARGNEQFF.

The rearrangement uses TRBV7-6 and TRBJ2-3. The CDR3 extends over 15 amino acids. In germline, CDR1 is SGHVS, CDR2 FNYEAQ. CDR3 protein: CASSLAGTITDTQYF.

In terms of frequency, this clonotype is medium-sized. This sequence joins TRBV20-1 and TRBJ2-3; the TCRdb D gene call, TRBD2, has no DNA to confirm it. There are 14 residues in the CDR3. Germline V gene sequence: CDR1 DFQATT, CDR2 SNEGSKA (reference sequence). The CDR3 protein is CSADLAGETDTQYF.

V gene TRBV5-5 combines with J gene TRBJ1-1. The CDR3 is made up of 13 amino acids. Looked up from germline, CDR1 is SGHKS and CDR2 is YYEKEE (reference sequence). This CDR3 is CASSSWGTTEAFF.

The chain is built from TRBV7-3 and TRBJ2-7; as DNA is missing, the TRBD2 call by TCRdb cannot be tested. The CDR3 is made up of 16 amino acids. Germline CDR1 is SGHTA and CDR2 is FQGTGA. The CDR3 region is CASSPRGASVVYEQYF.

The chain is built from TRBV6-5 and TRBJ1-1; TCRdb outputs TRBD1, but without DNA this stays unchecked. CDR3 length: 15 amino acids. The germline V gene has CDR1 MNHEY and CDR2 SVGAGI. The chain's CDR3 is CASSYDREEDTEAFF.

The J gene is TRBJ2-2, the V gene TRBV27; lacking DNA, the TRBD2 call made by TCRdb goes unchecked. Per germline, CDR1 MNHEY and CDR2 SMNVEV (reference sequence). The CDR3 spans 15 residues. CDR3 loop: CASSWYEGGTGELFF.

J is TRBJ1-2 and V is TRBV29-1; with no DNA, the TCRdb D assignment of TRBD1 cannot be verified. The germline gives CDR1 SQVTM, CDR2 ANQGSEA. This CDR3 comprises 13 residues. The CDR3 sequence is CSVGTGAGVGYTF.

The J gene is TRBJ1-2, the V gene TRBV19; TCRdb designates TRBD1, a call that cannot be tested without DNA. Germline CDR1 LNHDA, CDR2 SQIVND (reference sequence). This CDR3 is 13 amino acids long. CDR3 protein: CASSYRGDYGYTF.

The rearrangement links TRBV6-2 or TRBV6-3 to TRBJ1-6. CDR1 is MNHEY, CDR2 SVGEGT, per germline. This CDR3 is 13 amino acids long. This CDR3 reads CASSYGWESPLHF.

This chain joins TRBV9 and TRBJ2-7; checking the TCRdb D call of TRBD2 is not possible without DNA. In germline, CDR1 is SGDLS, CDR2 YYNGEE. This CDR3 region has 14 residues. The chain's CDR3 is CASSVGSLHYEQYF.

J is TRBJ2-1 and V is TRBV6-2 or TRBV6-3; TCRdb calls TRBD2, which cannot be checked without DNA. CDR1 MNHEY and CDR2 SVGEGT come from the germline V gene. CDR3 length equals 14 residues. The CDR3 protein is CASSPGLAINEQFF.

The CDR3 loop reads CASSPGGGFSIFTEAFF. J is TRBJ1-1 and V is TRBV5-6; TCRdb selects TRBD1, and the lack of DNA leaves this call unchecked. The germline V gene has CDR1 SGHDT and CDR2 YYEEEE. The CDR3 has 17 residues.

This rearrangement joins TRBV28 to TRBJ1-5; TCRdb gives TRBD1 as the D gene, but with no DNA this cannot be confirmed. In germline, CDR1 is MDHEN, CDR2 SYDVKM. CDR3 length: 15 residues. The CDR3 spells CASSLSPESNQPQHF.

Its frequency marks this clonotype as medium-sized. V and J are TRBV29-1 and TRBJ2-1; TCRdb's assignment of TRBD1 cannot be checked, as there is no DNA. The CDR3 covers 15 residues. From germline, CDR1 is SQVTM and CDR2 ANQGSEA. The CDR3 protein is CSVEESGQGYNEQFF.

The chain links TRBV2 to TRBJ1-2; TCRdb designates TRBD1, a call that cannot be tested without DNA. This CDR3 spans 16 amino acids. Looked up from germline, CDR1 is SNHLY and CDR2 is FYNNEI. The CDR3 protein is CASSATAGTANYGYTF.

J is TRBJ2-7 and V is TRBV7-2; the TRBD1 assignment by TCRdb is unverifiable without DNA. CDR3 size: 14 residues. Germline CDR1 is SGHTA and CDR2 is FQGNSA. The CDR3 region is CASSLVGPSYEQYF.

The chain combines TRBV7-8 with TRBJ2-1; there is no DNA to check the TCRdb D call of TRBD1. This CDR3 has 17 residues. From germline, CDR1 is SGHVS and CDR2 FQNEAQ. The CDR3 protein is CASATEGGGILYNEQFF.

The chain uses TRBV29-1 and TRBJ2-2. Germline lookup yields CDR1 SQVTM and CDR2 ANQGSEA. This CDR3 is built from 13 residues. CDR3 sequence: CSVSDANTGELFF.

V usage is TRBV30 and J usage is TRBJ2-7; TCRdb calls TRBD1, which cannot be checked without DNA. The germline V gene encodes CDR1 GTSNPN and CDR2 SVGIG (reference sequence). The CDR3 totals 13 residues. This chain's CDR3 is CAWSAGGGNEQYF.

Considering frequency, this clonotype is medium-sized. The chain employs TRBV11-2 and TRBJ2-7; TCRdb outputs TRBD1, but without DNA this stays unchecked. The CDR3 consists of 16 residues. Germline V gives CDR1 SGHAT, CDR2 FQNNGV. The chain's CDR3 is CASSQIPDSGSYEQYF.

This sequence joins TRBV2 and TRBJ2-1; TCRdb proposes TRBD2, but this gene call is untestable without DNA. Germline CDR1 and CDR2: SNHLY and FYNNEI. The CDR3 has 17 amino acids. CDR3 loop: CASNEGLAGASYNEQFF.

The chain's CDR3 is CASSPDYYEQYF. The V and J genes are TRBV27 and TRBJ2-7. The germline V gene has CDR1 MNHEY and CDR2 SMNVEV (reference sequence). This CDR3 has 12 amino acids.

Judged by frequency, this clonotype is medium-sized. This sequence joins TRBV3-1 and TRBJ2-1. This CDR3 region has 12 residues. Germline V gene data show CDR1 as LGHDT and CDR2 as YNNKEL (reference sequence). CDR3 loop: CASSPGLREQFF.

V and J are TRBV20-1 and TRBJ2-7; TCRdb's D gene call, TRBD1, goes unchecked for lack of DNA. The CDR3 runs to 15 residues. Germline V CDR1 and CDR2: DFQATT, SNEGSKA (reference sequence). The CDR3 spells CSAILTGGIPYEQYF.

The genes are TRBV29-1 and TRBJ2-3; TCRdb's assignment of TRBD2 cannot be checked, as there is no DNA. Germline CDR1 is SQVTM and CDR2 is ANQGSEA. This CDR3 has 15 residues. The CDR3: CSVGLTSGYTDTQYF.

This chain connects TRBV4-1 to TRBJ2-1. CDR1 is MGHRA and CDR2 is YSYEKL in the germline V gene. The CDR3 has 15 residues. CDR3 sequence: CASSLVPDSYNEQFF.

This sequence joins TRBV13 and TRBJ2-1. Germline values: CDR1 PRHDT, CDR2 FYEKMQ (reference sequence). The CDR3 is 12 residues long. The CDR3 loop is CASSRGYNEQFF.